Below, 27 T cell receptor beta chains from the same sample are listed, as sequenced in a study of a mutant IDH1 vaccine in newly diagnosed glioma. Time point of the sample: week 23, last vaccination. It was 300 ug of mutant IDH1 20-mer peptide that made up each vaccine dose, given with topical imiquimod. These receptors' antigens are unknown. Libraries were prepared by immunoSEQ multiplex PCR; TCRdb keeps only in-frame clonotypes and omits some of them. This table has roughly 70,000 clones, around 82% appearing once. The sequences come from PBMCs, collected from a glioma patient whose treatment included an IDH1 peptide vaccine. These receptors came from a man in his late teens or twenties with glioma.

This clone was counted a few times. This sequence joins TRBV5-1 and TRBJ1-2, with 8 positions matching TRBD1. This CDR3 is 17 amino acids long. CDR1 is SGHRS and CDR2 is YFSETQ in the germline V gene. Trimming removed 4 bases from V and 5 bases from J; junction bases left unmatched: 16. The DNA of the CDR3 is TGCGCCAGCAGCCTAGGACAGGGAGCTGAGGGAGAATATGGCTACACCTTC. This encodes CASSLGQGAEGEYGYTF.

The chain combines TRBV18 with TRBJ1-5, with TRBD1 as a possible D gene (6 bases). The CDR3 loop spans 15 amino acids. Trimming pared 3 bases from V and 4 bases from J, leaving 13 bases between. Germline V gives CDR1 KGHSH, CDR2 LQKENI. CDR3 protein: CASSPGTTGNQPQHF. The CDR3 nucleotides are TGTGCCAGCTCACCTGGAACTACAGGGAATCAGCCCCAGCATTTT.

The V gene is TRBV6-1, the J gene TRBJ1-1; D gene unclear. The ends were cut back, 2 bases at V and 0 bases at J, with 4 bases in the middle. The CDR3 extends over 13 amino acids. The germline V gene has CDR1 MNHNS and CDR2 SASEGT. CDR3 in amino acids: CASSESMNTEAFF. CDR3 DNA sequence: TGTGCCAGCAGTGAATCAATGAACACTGAAGCTTTCTTT.

This clone was seen more than once but under ten times. This chain uses TRBV19 with TRBJ2-1, with 7 bases matching TRBD1. The V gene's germline CDR1 is LNHDA and CDR2 SQIVND (reference sequence). This CDR3 has 17 amino acids. V shed 8 bases and J 0 bases; nucleotides not matched to a gene: 13. CDR3 bases: TGTGCCAGTGGGGATCCAGGGGGAAGGAGCTCCTACAATGAGCAGTTCTTC. It translates to CASGDPGGRSSYNEQFF.

This rearrangement joins TRBV6-6 to TRBJ1-2, with D unclear. Germline-derived CDR1 and CDR2 are MNHNY and SVGAGI (reference sequence). Trimming pared 2 bases from V and 2 bases from J, leaving 9 bases between. The CDR3 has 14 residues. The CDR3 bases are TGTGCCAGCAGTTACCAAACAGTCAACTATGGCTACACCTTC. Translation gives CASSYQTVNYGYTF.

This chain links TRBV9 with TRBJ1-1, with a weak D call TRBD1 (5 bases). Germline CDR1 SGDLS, CDR2 YYNGEE. The V and J ends lost 4 bases and 3 bases respectively, with 13 bases between them. This CDR3 has 14 residues. The DNA of the CDR3 is TGTGCCAGCAGCCCAAGGCAGGGAGACACTGAAGCTTTCTTT. Residues: CASSPRQGDTEAFF.

The chain is built from TRBV19 and TRBJ2-2; D remains unclear. The CDR3 length is 13 residues. CDR1 LNHDA and CDR2 SQIVND come from the germline V gene (reference sequence). V was cut by 5 bases and J by 7 bases, with 11 bases left in between. This CDR3 reads CASSPRRGGELFF. CDR3 nucleotides: TGTGCCAGTAGTCCTAGACGCGGCGGGGAGCTGTTTTTT.

The chain uses TRBV5-6 and TRBJ2-7; 8 bases line up with TRBD1. The CDR3 is 14 residues long. Germline values: CDR1 SGHDT, CDR2 YYEEEE. The J segment lost 3 bases and the V segment lost 4 bases, leaving 6 bases of the junction unmatched. The CDR3 is CASSPVGQDYEQYF. The CDR3 nucleotides are TGTGCCAGCAGCCCGGTGGGACAGGACTACGAGCAGTACTTC.

This clone was recorded once. The chain uses TRBV27 and TRBJ1-2; 7 nucleotides line up with TRBD1. Germline V gene data show CDR1 as MNHEY and CDR2 as SMNVEV (reference sequence). The CDR3 runs 13 residues. Trimming at V came to 6 bases and at J to 6 bases, leaving 7 bases not matched to a gene. CDR3: CASSPGTVNGYTF. The CDR3 coding sequence is TGTGCCAGCAGCCCAGGGACAGTGAATGGCTACACCTTC.

There are a few counts of this clone. V is TRBV5-1 and J is TRBJ1-1; 8 bases line up with TRBD1. Trimming cost V 0 bases and J 2 bases; bases outside gene matches: 6. The CDR3 runs to 16 residues. The germline CDR1 and CDR2 sequences are SGHRS and YFSETQ. The CDR3 DNA follows: TGCGCCAGCAGCTTGGTCCGCGGACAGGGAAACACTGAAGCTTTCTTT. This gives the protein CASSLVRGQGNTEAFF.

The rearrangement joins TRBV6-5 to TRBJ2-5; D uncertain. The CDR3 runs to 13 residues. Germline V CDR1 and CDR2: MNHEY, SVGAGI. The V and J ends lost 8 bases and 2 bases respectively, with 12 bases between them. The CDR3 sequence is CASRSQEQETQYF. CDR3 nucleotides: TGTGCCAGCCGATCCCAGGAGCAAGAGACCCAGTACTTC.

This rearrangement joins TRBV6-5 to TRBJ1-1; D remains unclear. Germline V gene sequence: CDR1 MNHEY, CDR2 SVGAGI. The CDR3 runs to 13 residues. Trimming took off 6 bases at V and 5 bases at J, with 13 bases between the two ends. The CDR3 nucleotides read TGTGCCAGCAGAAAGGCTTCGAGGACTGAAGCTTTCTTT. Protein: CASRKASRTEAFF.

The chain links TRBV5-1 to TRBJ2-3; unclear D gene. The V end lost 7 bases, the J end lost 0 bases, and 12 bases lay between the germline ends. The V gene's germline CDR1 is SGHRS and CDR2 YFSETQ. There are 14 residues in the CDR3. The CDR3 nucleotides are TGCGCCAGCGCAAAGCTACCTAGCACAGATACGCAGTATTTT. Translating it yields CASAKLPSTDTQYF.

The rearrangement joins TRBV6-1 to TRBJ2-6; 8 bases agree with TRBD1. Germline V lookup: CDR1 MNHNS, CDR2 SASEGT. This CDR3 spans 19 amino acids. The V and J ends lost 4 bases and 0 bases, in that order; junction bases with no gene match: 11. In DNA, the CDR3 is TGTGCCAGCAGTGTTCGTGGACAGGGTTCCCTCTCTGGGGCCAACGTCCTGACTTTC. Translated, it gives CASSVRGQGSLSGANVLTF.

The chain is built from TRBV6-5 and TRBJ1-2; 7 bases map to TRBD1. The CDR3 totals 16 residues. The junction had 8 bases not matched to a gene; V was cut back by 2 bases and J by 2 bases. Germline loops: CDR1 MNHEY, CDR2 SVGAGI. The CDR3 protein is CASSYPTGSGNYGYTF. CDR3 sequence (DNA): TGTGCCAGCAGTTACCCGACAGGGTCGGGGAACTATGGCTACACCTTC.

The J gene is TRBJ1-1, the V gene TRBV6-1; D remains unclear. Germline values: CDR1 MNHNS, CDR2 SASEGT. The V end was cut by 2 bases, the J end by 0 bases, with 10 bases between. This CDR3 spans 15 amino acids. Here the CDR3 DNA reads TGTGCCAGCAGTGAATGGACGGGCATGAACACTGAAGCTTTCTTT. It yields the protein CASSEWTGMNTEAFF.

V and J are TRBV28 and TRBJ2-7; no firm D call. With 3 bases removed from V and 2 bases from J, the gap between germline ends came to 11 bases. Germline V gene sequence: CDR1 MDHEN, CDR2 SYDVKM. This CDR3 region has 14 residues. The CDR3 DNA reads TGTGCCAGCAGTTTCGCTGATCCAACCTACGAGCAGTACTTC. It specifies CASSFADPTYEQYF.

The chain combines TRBV27 with TRBJ1-2; D remains unclear. Germline V gene lookup returns CDR1 MNHEY and CDR2 SMNVEV (reference sequence). The V and J ends lost 3 bases and 3 bases respectively, with 8 bases between them. The CDR3 extends over 13 amino acids. This CDR3 reads CASSFWSDYGYTF. DNA for the CDR3: TGTGCCAGCAGTTTTTGGTCGGACTATGGCTACACCTTC.

J is TRBJ2-2 and V is TRBV4-2; 10 bases line up with TRBD2. CDR1 is LGHNA and CDR2 is YNFKEQ in the germline V gene. The CDR3 is 20 residues long. J lost 1 base, V lost 2 bases, and 13 bases had no gene match. In nucleotides, the CDR3 is TGTGCCAGCAGCCAACTCCCCCAGCGGGAGGGCCTTGTGAACACCGGGGAGCTGTTTTTT. Encoded protein: CASSQLPQREGLVNTGELFF.

The chain couples TRBV11-2 to TRBJ2-1; 10 bases are a match to TRBD2. CDR1 SGHAT and CDR2 FQNNGV come from the germline V gene. With 5 bases clipped from V and 0 bases from J, the junction kept 13 bases outside the gene matches. The CDR3 is made up of 19 amino acids. Written as DNA, the CDR3 is TGTGCCAGCAGCGTCAGAGGACTAGCGGACGGGAGCTCCTACAATGAGCAGTTCTTC. Encoded protein: CASSVRGLADGSSYNEQFF. The whole variable domain, filled in from reference TRBV11-2 and TRBJ2-1, reads EAGVAQSPRYKIIEKRQSVAFWCNPISGHATLYWYQQILGQGPKLLIQFQNNGVVDDSQLPKDRFSAERLKGVDSTLKIQPAKLEDSAVYLCASSVRGLADGSSYNEQFFGPGTRLTVL.

The chain couples TRBV9 to TRBJ2-3, with 7 bases aligning to TRBD1. Trimming cost V 0 bases and J 4 bases; bases outside gene matches: 5. CDR1 and CDR2 (germline): SGDLS, YYNGEE. The length of the CDR3 is 15 residues. The CDR3 DNA follows: TGTGCCAGCAGCGTAGCTGAGGGGGCCGCAGATACGCAGTATTTT. This encodes CASSVAEGAADTQYF.

V usage is TRBV30 and J usage is TRBJ1-6; 7 bases are a match to TRBD1. J lost 8 bases, V lost 2 bases, and 9 bases had no gene match. Per germline, CDR1 GTSNPN and CDR2 SVGIG (reference sequence). This CDR3 region has 15 residues. The CDR3 sequence: CAWSLFDRVYSPLHF. The CDR3 DNA reads as TGTGCCTGGAGTTTATTCGACAGGGTTTATTCACCCCTCCACTTT.

The chain combines TRBV5-1 with TRBJ2-2; D unclear. Germline-derived CDR1 and CDR2 are SGHRS and YFSETQ. This CDR3 region has 15 residues. Trimming removed 5 bases from V and 3 bases from J, with 14 bases in between. This CDR3 is CASSPTQTDTGELFF. CDR3 nucleotide sequence: TGCGCCAGCAGTCCAACCCAAACAGACACCGGGGAGCTGTTTTTT.

This clone was detected a few times. V and J are TRBV5-1 and TRBJ1-4; TRBD1 might be the D (5 bases). V dropped 5 bases and J dropped 8 bases, with 13 bases sitting between them. The CDR3 has 13 residues. Germline CDR1 and CDR2: SGHRS and YFSETQ. CDR3 bases: TGCGCCAGCAGAGTGTCAGGGTTCGAAAAACTGTTTTTT. It is translated as CASRVSGFEKLFF.

The CDR3 region has the DNA TGCGCCAGCAGCTTGGTGGCTCTGAACACTGAAGCTTTCTTT. Translating it yields CASSLVALNTEAFF. The chain carries TRBV5-1 and TRBJ1-1; D remains unclear. The ends were cut back, 0 bases at V and 0 bases at J, with 6 bases in the middle. This CDR3 is built from 14 residues. Germline V gives CDR1 SGHRS, CDR2 YFSETQ.

This clone has just one count. The chain employs TRBV10-1 and TRBJ1-3; D not resolved. The CDR3 has 15 residues. The ends were cut back, 1 base at V and 3 bases at J, with 10 bases in the middle. CDR1 and CDR2 from the germline V gene are WNHNN and SYGVQD (reference sequence). CDR3 DNA sequence: TGCGCCAGCAGTGAGTGTCAAGGAAGTGGAAACACCATATATTTT. Encoded protein: CASSECQGSGNTIYF.

J is TRBJ2-2 and V is TRBV10-3; 7 bases map to TRBD1. Per germline, CDR1 ENHRY and CDR2 SYGVKD. This CDR3 has 15 residues. Trimming removed 6 bases from V and 1 base from J; junction bases left unmatched: 5. As DNA, the CDR3 is TGTGCCATCAGGGGACAGAACATGAACACCGGGGAGCTGTTTTTT. This codes for CAIRGQNMNTGELFF.